This is a list of T cell receptor beta chains from one sample in a study of human T cells and chemical hapten exposure. TCRdb re-analysed the RACE reads in MiXCR, keeping a single row per CDR3 protein. Here the sample spans 200,000 to 300,000 distinct CDR3 sequences, roughly 8.9% being singletons. The sequencing here drew on whole blood, taken in connection with sensitization to the hapten diphenylcyclopropenone (DPC). Receptors were obtained from a woman aged 35 to 49 with alopecia areata. Some clones in this sample may be carry-over from other donors' samples. The CDR3 runs from the conserved cysteine through the conserved F or W. The listing skips clone size in some rows; elsewhere it reads once, few, many or a size class.

j_call v_call clone_size cdr3_aa
TRBJ2-1 TRBV3-1 few CASSPGGASGRVYEQFF
TRBJ1-1 TRBV6-6 - CASSYDPGELVGTEAFF
TRBJ1-6 TRBV7-6 - CASRFGQVDSPLHF
TRBJ2-3 TRBV7-3 few CASRKGGPTDTQYF
TRBJ1-1 TRBV5-1 few CASRRAGGLLNTEAFF
TRBJ1-6 TRBV6-6 - CASSYTGQGRSPLHF
TRBJ2-7 TRBV28 few CASREDYEQYF
TRBJ2-7 TRBV5-1 few CASSWGAAATNYEQYF
TRBJ2-3 TRBV7-2 many CASSPRAAGVADTQYF
TRBJ2-7 TRBV4-3 few CASSQSTLADSYEQYF
TRBJ2-5 TRBV29-1 - CSVGPGGRRETQYF
TRBJ2-1 TRBV7-9 few CASTLTSGSLVYNEQFF
TRBJ1-6 TRBV29-1 many CSARSEQKNSPLHF
TRBJ2-2 TRBV7-3 few CASSPLAGEGGELFF
TRBJ1-1 TRBV29-1 few CSVAGVGTEAFF
TRBJ2-1 TRBV20-1 - CSAPSGRVGYNEQFF
TRBJ2-1 TRBV30 few CAWSRASFKGNEQFF
TRBJ2-3 TRBV5-4 - CASSFVSGTSTDTQYF
TRBJ1-1 TRBV6-2/TRBV6-3 - CASSPQGGTEAFF
TRBJ2-5 TRBV2 - CASSSQLASQETQYF
TRBJ2-1 TRBV5-4 - CASSLGTSFAREQFF
TRBJ2-7 TRBV9 many CASSPPGTIYEQYF
TRBJ2-1 TRBV6-1 - CASGSRQGRNEQFF
TRBJ1-5 TRBV29-1 - CSVAGDRSNQPQHF
TRBJ2-1 TRBV15 many CATSGGLAEFNEQFF
TRBJ1-5 TRBV6-1 - CASADSQGGKVPQHF
TRBJ2-3 TRBV9 few CASSPRSDGGTDTQYF
TRBJ2-5 TRBV12-3/TRBV12-4 few CASSLIGLAGVQETQYF
TRBJ2-3 TRBV4-2 - CASSRTSGISSTDTQYF
TRBJ1-6 TRBV2 - CASETNGDSPLHF
TRBJ2-1 TRBV7-6 - CASSHLSGNEQFF
TRBJ2-3 TRBV2 few CASSEGADAQDTQYF
TRBJ2-2 TRBV28 - CASRTGGTGTGELFF
TRBJ2-2 TRBV29-1 few CSVLSGRQVTGELFF
TRBJ2-3 TRBV6-2/TRBV6-3 many CASSILAGYTDTQYF
TRBJ1-5 TRBV11-2 few CASSFLKDQPQHF
TRBJ2-6 TRBV29-1 many CSVAARGSGANVLTF
TRBJ1-5 TRBV10-3 - CAIRGALGQPQHF
TRBJ2-3 TRBV28 few CASSPPAIHTQYF
TRBJ2-7 TRBV12-3/TRBV12-4 few CASSLGAGRYSYEQYF
TRBJ1-5 TRBV2 few CASTGSYSNQPQHF
TRBJ2-1 TRBV4-3 few CASSHGGAHNEQFF
TRBJ1-5 TRBV20-1 few CSASEMNQPQHF
TRBJ2-1 TRBV24-1 - CATSGTGRNEQFF
TRBJ2-7 TRBV20-1 few CSATQGTVGGYEQYF
TRBJ2-2 TRBV6-2/TRBV6-3 few CASSGGLAGVGPNTGELFF
TRBJ2-2 TRBV27 - CASSSTTAASTGELFF
TRBJ2-3 TRBV11-1 few CASSLSRSTDTQYF
TRBJ2-1 TRBV9 few CASPLSHEQFF
TRBJ2-2 TRBV9 - CASNLGHNTGELFF
TRBJ1-1 TRBV27 many CASSTGNTEAFF